Below, one TCR beta chain is given with its context. This clonotype was seen a few times. This clone's antigen is unknown. No per-base quality is available; no much larger clone lies one base away. This sample is drawn from a study of blood T cells in healthy people across ages (dated by TCRdb to 2013 to 2016). Describing the broader study: In model experiments, roughly one uniquely barcoded TCR beta cDNA molecule per two T cells was captured by template switching. The donors were divided into four age groups: young (average around 17 years), middle-aged (approximately 42), aged (about 62) and long-lived (nearly 85). To avoid experimental bias, donors of different ages were randomly spread across the sequencing lanes. Using deep sequencing normalized with unique cDNA molecular identifiers, the study measured how TCR beta repertoire diversity changes with age. The study analyzed two additional independent replicas of 1 million unique cDNA reads from the same blood draw for two donors, one aged 18 to 29 and one aged 80 or older. Study-wide conclusions, independent of this receptor: Bulk unsorted PBMC profiling prevented conclusive comparison of naive and antigen-experienced compartments. Estimates of total diversity based on one million sequenced T cells were considered lower bounds and underestimates. Compared with the aged group, the long-lived group had more naive CD4+ T cells, fewer expanded clones and increased TCR diversity, suggesting age selection. Observed TCR beta diversity per million T cells fell roughly linearly with age, and a significant reduction was already apparent by age around 39. There was a strong correlation between observed TCR beta diversity and the percentage of naive T cells measured by flow cytometry. Because the CMV infection status of the donors was unknown, age-related changes in expanded clonotypes may potentially have been confounded.

Systemically healthy Caucasian individuals from Russia, over 30 in total and aged roughly 6 to 100 years, were included as donors. Each donor gave approximately 10 milliliters of peripheral blood, collected into EDTA-treated Vacutainer tubes. Ficoll-Paque density-gradient centrifugation was used to isolate PBMCs, with at least 7 million obtained per sample. Trizol reagent was used to extract total RNA from the PBMCs, yielding at least 6 micrograms per sample. The percentages of naive CD45RAhigh/CD27high T cells were determined by flow cytometry on a PBMC aliquot from every donor. The CDR3 covers 18 residues, taking in both the cysteine and the phenylalanine. The retained sequence is limited to the CDR3, 54 bases, with the frame set at the first base. V was cut back by 4 bases and J by 3 bases, leaving a gap of 22 bases between them. Via the germline V gene, CDR1 is MDHEN and CDR2 SYDVKM. Preparation of the library involved 5' RACE. Sequenced using an Illumina HiSeq 2500. A second roughly 6 to 12 cycle PCR used a sample-barcoded 5' primer and a J-beta primer mix. Each TCR beta cDNA molecule received a unique molecular identifier from a template-switch 5' adaptor carrying 12 random nucleotides. Each sample yielded at least 2.5 million CDR3-containing paired-end reads. First-strand cDNA synthesis was performed from all RNA using the Mint cDNA synthesis kit, with priming by a TRBC-specific oligonucleotide. After uracil-DNA glycosylase treatment, a first 18-cycle PCR used universal primers M1SS and BC2_uni_R on all cDNA. In the source study's methods: For normalization, 1 million high-quality reads were randomly selected from each sample, with every read carrying a distinct molecular identifier. Instead of being binned into consensus sequences, reads that shared molecular identifiers were thrown out. CDR3 identification, clonotype clustering and error correction used MiTCR with a Q25 quality threshold and the strictest error-elimination algorithm. A nonparametric unseen species model with Euler transformation was used to estimate lower-bound total TCR beta diversity. TCRdb reanalyzed the raw reads on its own, using fastp at Q25 for trimming and MiXCR for clone calling, and kept in-frame beta chains. Every entry covers one CDR3 protein and lists the most common genes and DNA from its rows. In this record, the V and J calls reflect TCRdb's handling and not the investigators' own analysis. This sample comprises about 730,000 distinct CDR3 sequences, about 42% of them detected only once. The ten largest clones take up around a fifth of the sample.

The chain is made from TRBV28 and TRBJ2-1; TRBD2 is a possible D gene, resting on 6 matching bases. The sequence derives from a woman aged 55 to 70 in good health. Sequenced sample: blood. CDR3 protein: CASSYSPGDINLYNEQFF. The sequenced DNA is TGTGCCAGCAGTTACTCCCCGGGAGACATAAACCTCTACAATGAGCAGTTCTTC.